This T cell receptor beta chain was captured by sequencing in a study of blood T cell repertoires in COVID-19. As originally analysed: Estimation of nucleated cell counts was performed using reference gene primer amplification. The method was immunoSEQ multiplex PCR; TCRdb's version includes in-frame clones alone and lacks a portion of them. V and J calls and clone size are those listed in that table; D and trimming were worked out from the DNA. The table lists over 90,000 clones, approximately 84% of them singletons. V dropped 2 bases and J dropped 10; count of bases not matched to a gene: 16. The CDR3 has 17 residues.

Source material: peripheral blood. This chain joins TRBV23-1 and TRBJ2-1; 8 nucleotides match TRBD1. TRBV23-1 is labeled an ORF, and its function is uncertain. This clonotype originated in a man aged 40-55 years with active or convalescent COVID-19. CDR3 in DNA: TGCGCCAGCAGTCAACCCTCGGACAGGGCTTTAGATTGGGAGCAGTTCTTC. Encoded protein: CASSQPSDRALDWEQFF.